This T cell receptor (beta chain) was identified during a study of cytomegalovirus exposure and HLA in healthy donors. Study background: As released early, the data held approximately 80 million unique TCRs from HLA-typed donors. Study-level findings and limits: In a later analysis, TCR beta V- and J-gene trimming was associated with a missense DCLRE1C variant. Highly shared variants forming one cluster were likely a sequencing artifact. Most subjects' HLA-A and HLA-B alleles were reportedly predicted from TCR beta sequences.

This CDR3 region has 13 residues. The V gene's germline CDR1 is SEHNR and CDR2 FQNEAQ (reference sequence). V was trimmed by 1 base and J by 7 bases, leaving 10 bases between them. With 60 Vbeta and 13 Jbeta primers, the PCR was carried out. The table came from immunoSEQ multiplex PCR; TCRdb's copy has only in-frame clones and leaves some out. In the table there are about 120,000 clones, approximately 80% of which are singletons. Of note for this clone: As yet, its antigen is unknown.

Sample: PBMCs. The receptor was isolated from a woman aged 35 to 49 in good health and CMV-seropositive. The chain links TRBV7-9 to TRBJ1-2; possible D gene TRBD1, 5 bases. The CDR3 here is CASSLVQVFGYTF. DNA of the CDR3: TGTGCCAGCAGCTTAGTACAGGTCTTTGGCTACACCTTC.